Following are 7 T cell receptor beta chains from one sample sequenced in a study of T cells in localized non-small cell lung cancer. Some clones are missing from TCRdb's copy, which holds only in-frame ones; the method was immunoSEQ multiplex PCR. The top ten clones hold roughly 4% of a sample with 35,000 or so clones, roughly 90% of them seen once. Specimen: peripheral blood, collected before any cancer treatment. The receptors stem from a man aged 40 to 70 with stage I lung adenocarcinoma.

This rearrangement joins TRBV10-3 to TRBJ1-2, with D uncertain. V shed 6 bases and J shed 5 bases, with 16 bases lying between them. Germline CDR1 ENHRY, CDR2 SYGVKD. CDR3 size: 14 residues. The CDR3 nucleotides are TGTGCCATCAGAGGCTCCGGGGATACTTATGGCTACACCTTC. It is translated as CAIRGSGDTYGYTF.

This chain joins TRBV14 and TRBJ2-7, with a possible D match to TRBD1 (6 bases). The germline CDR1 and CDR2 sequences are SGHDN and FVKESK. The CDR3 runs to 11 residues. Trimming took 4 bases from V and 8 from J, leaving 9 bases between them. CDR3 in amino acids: CASSPGVKQYF. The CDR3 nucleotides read TGTGCCAGCAGCCCAGGGGTTAAGCAGTACTTC.

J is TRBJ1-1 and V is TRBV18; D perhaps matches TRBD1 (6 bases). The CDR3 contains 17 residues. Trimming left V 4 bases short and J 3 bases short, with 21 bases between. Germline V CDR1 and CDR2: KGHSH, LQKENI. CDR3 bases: TGTGCCAGCTCACTATCGGCGGGGGGCCAGGGTCACACTGAAGCTTTCTTT. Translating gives CASSLSAGGQGHTEAFF.

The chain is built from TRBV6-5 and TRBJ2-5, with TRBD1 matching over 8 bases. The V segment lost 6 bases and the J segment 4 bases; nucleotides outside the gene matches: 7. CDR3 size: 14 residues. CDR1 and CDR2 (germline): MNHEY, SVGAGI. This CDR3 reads CASRGQEDLETQYF. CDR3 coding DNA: TGTGCCAGCAGGGGACAGGAAGACTTAGAGACCCAGTACTTC.

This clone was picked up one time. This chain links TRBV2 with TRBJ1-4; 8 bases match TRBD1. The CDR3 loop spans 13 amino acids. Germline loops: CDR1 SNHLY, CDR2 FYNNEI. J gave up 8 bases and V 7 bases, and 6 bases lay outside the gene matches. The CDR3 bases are TGTGCCAGCACCCGACAGGGGACCGAAAAACTGTTTTTT. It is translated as CASTRQGTEKLFF.

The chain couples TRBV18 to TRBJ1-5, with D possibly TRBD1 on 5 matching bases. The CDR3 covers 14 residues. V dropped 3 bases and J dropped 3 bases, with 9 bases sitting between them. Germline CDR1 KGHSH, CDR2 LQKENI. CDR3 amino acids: CASSPDSFNQPQHF. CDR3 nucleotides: TGTGCCAGCTCACCCGACAGCTTCAATCAGCCCCAGCATTTT.

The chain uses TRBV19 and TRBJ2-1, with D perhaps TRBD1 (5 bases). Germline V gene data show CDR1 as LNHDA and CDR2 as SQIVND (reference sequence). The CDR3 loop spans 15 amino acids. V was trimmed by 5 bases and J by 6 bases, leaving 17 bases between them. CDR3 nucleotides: TGTGCCAGTAGTGGGTTTAATGGGGCAGGCAATGAGCAGTTCTTC. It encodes CASSGFNGAGNEQFF.